These T cell receptor beta chains were read from a single sample in a study of T-cell reconstitution after alpha-beta-depleted transplantation in children. TCRdb reanalysed the PCR reads using MiXCR and keeps one entry per CDR3 protein. This table holds more than 500,000 distinct CDR3 sequences, about 10% found once. Sequencing used PBMCs, mostly from graft donor cells, obtained 180 days after TCRalphabeta/CD19-depleted stem cell transplant. These receptors were obtained from a female patient under 10 years old who had a stem cell transplant for aplastic anemia, so the T cells may come from the graft donor. CDR3s include the opening cysteine and the closing phenylalanine or tryptophan. D genes are given only for firm matches. Not every row has a clone size; where given, it reads once, few, many or a size class.

clone size | D gene | J gene | V gene | CDR3 protein | CDR3 DNA
few | TRBD2 | TRBJ2-2 | TRBV5-1 | CASSGLDNTGELFF | TGCGCCAGCAGCGGACTAGATAACACCGGGGAGCTGTTTTTT
many | TRBD2 | TRBJ2-2 | TRBV7-7 | CASSLGSSGYNTGELFF | TGTGCCAGCAGCTTAGGTTCTAGCGGGTACAACACCGGGGAGCTGTTTTTT
. | . | TRBJ1-2 | TRBV5-1 | CASSLEGTGGYGYTF | TGCGCCAGCAGCTTGGAGGGGACGGGAGGATATGGCTACACCTTC
few | . | TRBJ2-3 | TRBV7-2 | CASSVPVDTQYF | TGTGCCAGCAGCGTACCCGTGGATACGCAGTATTTT
many | TRBD2 | TRBJ2-7 | TRBV28 | CASTPSGGAYEQYF | TGTGCCAGCACCCCTTCTGGGGGGGCCTACGAGCAGTACTTC
. | . | TRBJ1-1 | TRBV15 | CATSSPGGGMNTEAFF | TGTGCCACCAGCAGCCCCGGGGGGGGAATGAACACTGAAGCTTTCTTT
few | TRBD2 | TRBJ2-5 | TRBV28 | CASSPRLAGLQETQYF | TGTGCCAGCAGTCCCAGACTAGCGGGTCTCCAAGAGACCCAGTACTTC
. | TRBD2 | TRBJ2-7 | TRBV28 | CASGPHRSGRRNEQYF | TGTGCCAGCGGTCCACACCGTAGCGGGAGAAGGAACGAGCAGTACTTC
few | . | TRBJ2-5 | TRBV7-8 | CASSSEARLGTQYF | TGTGCCAGCAGCTCTGAGGCTCGACTCGGGACCCAGTACTTC
many | . | TRBJ1-1 | TRBV5-1 | CASSLEGMGVNTEAFF | TGCGCCAGCAGCTTGGAAGGCATGGGGGTGAACACTGAAGCTTTCTTT
few | TRBD1 | TRBJ1-5 | TRBV7-8 | CASSRTGRSNQPQHF | TGTGCCAGCAGTCGGACAGGGCGCAGCAATCAGCCCCAGCATTTT
few | . | TRBJ2-1 | TRBV6-5 | CASSYSVGQPSSYNEQFF | TGTGCCAGCAGTTACTCGGTGGGGCAGCCGAGCTCCTACAATGAGCAGTTCTTC
few | . | TRBJ2-7 | TRBV13 | CASSLTGNPSYEQYF | TGTGCCAGCAGCCTGACAGGCAACCCTTCCTACGAGCAGTACTTC
. | TRBD1 | TRBJ2-7 | TRBV7-2 | CASSRLARTGMGEQYF | TGTGCCAGCAGCCGATTGGCTCGGACAGGGATGGGTGAGCAGTACTTC
few | TRBD1 | TRBJ2-1 | TRBV6-1 | CASSAGQGAHNEQFF | TGTGCCAGCAGCGCTGGACAGGGGGCGCATAATGAGCAGTTCTTC
many | . | TRBJ2-6 | TRBV7-2 | CASSSQPSSGANVLTF | TGTGCCAGCAGCTCACAACCTAGCTCTGGGGCCAACGTCCTGACTTTC
. | . | TRBJ1-1 | TRBV7-9 | CASRLRTEAFF | TGTGCCAGCAGGCTTAGGACTGAAGCTTTCTTT
. | TRBD2 | TRBJ2-2 | TRBV19 | CASSPLRLAGRRSAGELFF | TGTGCCAGTAGTCCTCTCAGACTAGCGGGAAGGAGGAGTGCCGGGGAGCTGTTTTTT
many | TRBD2 | TRBJ2-1 | TRBV7-8 | CASSLADLGLAGGLLNEQFF | TGTGCCAGCAGCTTAGCGGATCTTGGGTTGGCGGGAGGGCTTTTGAATGAGCAGTTCTTC
. | TRBD1 | TRBJ2-7 | TRBV7-9 | CASSRTGDRGYEQYF | TGTGCCAGCAGCCGGACGGGAGACAGGGGCTACGAGCAGTACTTC
few | TRBD1 | TRBJ1-2 | TRBV28 | CASSWTGGFGYTF | TGTGCCAGCAGTTGGACAGGGGGCTTCGGCTACACCTTC
many | . | TRBJ2-1 | TRBV20-1 | CSAMITHEQFF | TGCAGTGCTATGATCACCCATGAGCAGTTCTTC
few | . | TRBJ1-5 | TRBV20-1 | CSASQGMQPQHF | TGCAGTGCTTCCCAGGGTATGCAGCCCCAGCATTTT
. | TRBD2 | TRBJ2-3 | TRBV28 | CASSLAPSGHHHTQYF | TGTGCCAGCAGTCTCGCCCCTAGCGGGCATCACCATACGCAGTATTTT
few | . | TRBJ1-3 | TRBV28 | CASSRLHSGNTIYF | TGTGCCAGCAGCCGGCTCCACTCTGGAAACACCATATATTTT
. | . | TRBJ2-7 | TRBV28 | CASSFGGGGYYEQYF | TGTGCCAGCAGTTTTGGGGGAGGAGGGTACTACGAGCAGTACTTC
. | . | TRBJ1-1 | TRBV12-3/TRBV12-4 | CASSRTGTPHTEAFF | TGTGCCAGCAGCCGCACCGGGACACCGCACACTGAAGCTTTCTTT
few | TRBD1 | TRBJ2-7 | TRBV6-5 | CASSYSPGTGGVVGQYF | TGTGCCAGCAGTTACAGCCCCGGGACAGGGGGCGTCGTTGGGCAGTACTTC
few | . | TRBJ1-1 | TRBV9 | CASSPLDSNTEAFF | TGTGCCAGCAGCCCTCTGGACAGTAACACTGAAGCTTTCTTT
. | . | TRBJ2-1 | TRBV11-1 | CASSRSGRVWRSYNEQFF | TGTGCCAGCAGCCGGAGCGGACGGGTATGGAGATCCTACAATGAGCAGTTCTTC
once | . | TRBJ2-7 | TRBV25-1 | CASSEWAGTAYEQYF | TGTGCCAGCAGTGAATGGGCCGGCACAGCCTACGAGCAGTACTTC
. | . | TRBJ2-3 | TRBV4-3 | CASSQGANVEGYTQYF | TGCGCCAGCAGCCAAGGGGCGAACGTTGAAGGATATACGCAGTATTTT
. | . | TRBJ1-6 | TRBV20-1 | CSARDLGVSYNSPLHF | TGCAGTGCTAGAGATCTCGGGGTATCCTATAATTCACCCCTCCACTTT
few | TRBD2 | TRBJ2-2 | TRBV28 | CASSFRTSGSTGELFF | TGTGCCAGCAGTTTCCGTACTAGCGGGAGTACCGGGGAGCTGTTTTTT
. | TRBD1 | TRBJ2-1 | TRBV4-2 | CASSQEPTGSSYNEQFF | TGTGCCAGCAGCCAAGAACCGACAGGGAGCTCCTACAATGAGCAGTTCTTC
few | . | TRBJ2-7 | TRBV20-1 | CSAGDKLDEQYF | TGCAGTGCAGGGGACAAGCTCGACGAGCAGTACTTC
. | . | TRBJ1-1 | TRBV3-1 | CASSQNGGAFF | TGTGCCAGCAGCCAAAACGGGGGAGCTTTCTTT
. | TRBD2 | TRBJ2-1 | TRBV11-1 | CASSLARLAGGLGAYNEQFF | TGTGCCAGCAGCTTAGCGAGACTAGCGGGAGGTCTCGGCGCCTACAATGAGCAGTTCTTC
few | . | TRBJ1-2 | TRBV4-3 | CASSQDGDSNYGYTF | TGCGCCAGCAGCCAAGATGGTGATTCAAACTATGGCTACACCTTC
. | TRBD1 | TRBJ2-6 | TRBV11-2 | CASSPLTGGRSGANVLTF | TGTGCCAGCAGCCCACTGACAGGGGGCCGGTCTGGGGCCAACGTCCTGACTTTC
few | . | TRBJ2-3 | TRBV28 | CASSRDLRTDTQYF | TGTGCCAGCAGTCGTGACTTACGCACAGATACGCAGTATTTT
few | . | TRBJ2-1 | TRBV18 | CASSFFPGNEQFF | TGTGCCAGCTCATTCTTCCCAGGCAATGAGCAGTTCTTC
many | . | TRBJ1-4 | TRBV12-3/TRBV12-4 | CASSLVSGLGKLFF | TGTGCCAGCAGTTTAGTTTCCGGCTTAGGAAAACTGTTTTTT
. | . | TRBJ2-5 | TRBV5-4 | CASSSQGLQETQYF | TGTGCCAGCAGCTCTCAAGGGCTCCAAGAGACCCAGTACTTC
few | . | TRBJ1-4 | TRBV7-2 | CASSPSREKLFF | TGTGCCAGCAGCCCCAGTCGGGAAAAACTGTTTTTT
. | . | TRBJ1-5 | TRBV4-3 | CASSRYLAGNQPQHF | TGCGCCAGCAGCCGTTACCTAGCAGGGAATCAGCCCCAGCATTTT
. | . | TRBJ1-5 | TRBV18 | CASSLVVTGSNQPQHF | TGTGCCAGCTCATTGGTGGTTACAGGGTCCAACCAGCCCCAGCATTTT
. | TRBD1 | TRBJ2-2 | TRBV5-1 | CASSGPGQGNTGELFF | TGCGCCAGCAGCGGGCCGGGACAGGGTAACACCGGGGAGCTGTTTTTT
many | TRBD2 | TRBJ2-1 | TRBV7-3 | CASSLRQRGASYNEQFF | TGTGCCAGCAGCTTACGGCAGCGGGGGGCCTCCTACAATGAGCAGTTCTTC
few | . | TRBJ2-2 | TRBV12-3/TRBV12-4 | CASSLEGPWSGELFF | TGTGCCAGCAGTTTAGAGGGCCCCTGGTCCGGGGAGCTGTTTTTT
. | . | TRBJ1-5 | TRBV7-2 | CASSLNPGDMNQPQHF | TGTGCCAGCAGCTTAAACCCAGGGGATATGAATCAGCCCCAGCATTTT
few | TRBD2 | TRBJ2-1 | TRBV18 | CASSPQGLAMRGDEQFF | TGTGCCAGCTCACCACAGGGACTAGCGATGCGGGGCGATGAGCAGTTCTTC
. | . | TRBJ2-4 | TRBV5-1 | CASKNRDSLLAKNIQYF | TGCGCCAGCAAGAACCGGGACTCCCTATTAGCCAAAAACATTCAGTACTTC
. | TRBD1 | TRBJ2-1 | TRBV6-2/TRBV6-3 | CASTPRGGKRRPRNEQFF | TGTGCCAGCACCCCTAGAGGGGGCAAGAGGCGCCCTCGGAATGAGCAGTTCTTC
. | TRBD1 | TRBJ2-5 | TRBV19 | CASSATGGRETQYF | TGTGCCAGTAGTGCCACAGGGGGCCGAGAGACCCAGTACTTC
few | . | TRBJ2-3 | TRBV6-1 | CASTPLGPLGTDTQYF | TGTGCCAGCACCCCACTGGGTCCGCTCGGCACAGATACGCAGTATTTT
. | . | TRBJ2-1 | TRBV28 | CASSLYSESYNEQFF | TGTGCCAGCAGTTTATACAGCGAATCCTACAATGAGCAGTTCTTC
. | . | TRBJ1-2 | TRBV14 | CASSPRSAGDYGYTF | TGTGCCAGCAGCCCCCGCAGCGCAGGAGACTATGGCTACACCTTC
few | TRBD1 | TRBJ2-1 | TRBV29-1 | CSVPGTGPYNEQFF | TGCAGCGTTCCCGGGACAGGGCCCTACAATGAGCAGTTCTTC